In its sample, the clone carrying this T cell receptor (beta chain) was seen a few times. The antigen is undetermined. CDR3 length: 15 residues. V lost 1 base to trimming and J lost 3 bases; unmatched junction nucleotides: 8. Germline values: CDR1 DFQATT, CDR2 SNEGSKA (reference sequence). These data belong to a study of T cell repertoires in cytomegalovirus infection. Background on the study: Researchers turned to recently identified HLA-C-restricted CMV epitopes as well as well-studied HLA-B-restricted ones. Signatures in public TCR beta sequences pointed to both CMV infection and matching HLA type. Study results and caveats: In two of eight donors, the top clonotype was HLA-C-restricted CMV-specific.

Each CDR3 protein gets one entry after TCRdb re-called the reads with MiXCR. Counted here are hundreds of thousands of distinct CDR3 sequences, roughly 30% occurring once; the ten biggest clones make up roughly an eighth. The chain employs TRBV20-1 and TRBJ2-7; 8 bases align to TRBD1. This sample comprised cultured CD8+ T cells from PBMCs, obtained from culture after CMV antigen stimulation. The receptor's source is a human donor in good health (CMV status not recorded). Some clones in this sample may be carry-over from other donors' samples. The CDR3 sequence: CSARVQGTGSYEQYF. CDR3 bases: TGCAGTGCTAGAGTTCAGGGGACAGGAAGCTACGAGCAGTACTTC.